The rows below give T cell receptor beta chains drawn from one sample of a study of a mutant IDH1 vaccine in newly diagnosed glioma. The antigens for these receptors are not known. The assay was immunoSEQ multiplex PCR, and TCRdb's table has in-frame clones only and misses some. Among fewer than 70,000 clones listed, 70% to 90% were seen once. This sample comprised PBMCs, obtained from a glioma patient whose treatment included an IDH1 peptide vaccine. These receptors all come from a woman aged 40 to 55 with glioma. The CDR3 runs from the conserved cysteine through the conserved F or W. Fields, in order: CDR3 protein, J gene, CDR3 length, V gene.

CDR3 protein: CAWGSGGEGGLANYGYTF; J gene: TRBJ1-2; CDR3 length: 18; V gene: TRBV30
CDR3 protein: CASSRQGLGTEAFF; J gene: TRBJ1-1; CDR3 length: 14; V gene: TRBV27
CDR3 protein: CSVAGSSGRTGELFF; J gene: TRBJ2-2; CDR3 length: 15; V gene: TRBV29-1
CDR3 protein: CASTSEGARPTGEQFF; J gene: TRBJ2-1; CDR3 length: 16; V gene: TRBV27
CDR3 protein: CASSVEGKYYTEAFF; J gene: TRBJ1-1; CDR3 length: 15; V gene: TRBV6-1
CDR3 protein: CATSRDRAFNEQYF; J gene: TRBJ2-7; CDR3 length: 14; V gene: TRBV10-2
CDR3 protein: CASSLSTGKNIQYF; J gene: TRBJ2-4; CDR3 length: 14; V gene: TRBV7-9
CDR3 protein: CASSSSSFRDRGFGTEAFF; J gene: TRBJ1-1; CDR3 length: 19; V gene: TRBV18
CDR3 protein: CASSRQAVDNTGELFF; J gene: TRBJ2-2; CDR3 length: 16; V gene: TRBV13
CDR3 protein: CASSQGFSGELFF; J gene: TRBJ2-2; CDR3 length: 13; V gene: TRBV6-6
CDR3 protein: CASSLERFHGYTF; J gene: TRBJ1-2; CDR3 length: 13; V gene: TRBV5-1
CDR3 protein: CASSENRRDQPQHF; J gene: TRBJ1-5; CDR3 length: 14; V gene: TRBV25-1
CDR3 protein: CASSVSLTSRYYEQYF; J gene: TRBJ2-7; CDR3 length: 16; V gene: TRBV7-9
CDR3 protein: CAWSIPGLAGTDTQYF; J gene: TRBJ2-3; CDR3 length: 16; V gene: TRBV30
CDR3 protein: CASRPLAEANTEAFF; J gene: TRBJ1-1; CDR3 length: 15; V gene: TRBV27
CDR3 protein: CASGQVYYGYTF; J gene: TRBJ1-2; CDR3 length: 12; V gene: TRBV28
CDR3 protein: CASSIGQISNIQYF; J gene: TRBJ2-4; CDR3 length: 14; V gene: TRBV5-4
CDR3 protein: CATSRTGRAPYEQYF; J gene: TRBJ2-7; CDR3 length: 15; V gene: TRBV15
CDR3 protein: CASSETRSKVNEQFF; J gene: TRBJ2-1; CDR3 length: 15; V gene: TRBV2
CDR3 protein: CASSPTGGAYNEQFF; J gene: TRBJ2-1; CDR3 length: 15; V gene: TRBV5-4
CDR3 protein: CASSQGTGGRSPLHF; J gene: TRBJ1-6; CDR3 length: 15; V gene: TRBV4-1
CDR3 protein: CATSSLIQGYGNTIYF; J gene: TRBJ1-3; CDR3 length: 16; V gene: TRBV15
CDR3 protein: CASSLTSGSNEQFF; J gene: TRBJ2-1; CDR3 length: 14; V gene: TRBV7-9
CDR3 protein: CASSPVAGGRGTGELFF; J gene: TRBJ2-2; CDR3 length: 17; V gene: TRBV13
CDR3 protein: CASSAPGLASYNEQFF; J gene: TRBJ2-1; CDR3 length: 16; V gene: TRBV7-9
CDR3 protein: CASALGAHEQYF; J gene: TRBJ2-7; CDR3 length: 12; V gene: TRBV25-1
CDR3 protein: CASSLDGYGYTF; J gene: TRBJ1-2; CDR3 length: 12; V gene: TRBV7-2
CDR3 protein: CASSLGQVNTEAFF; J gene: TRBJ1-1; CDR3 length: 14; V gene: TRBV7-9
CDR3 protein: CASRGYGYTF; J gene: TRBJ1-2; CDR3 length: 10; V gene: TRBV19
CDR3 protein: CSVGRGASGNSYNEQFF; J gene: TRBJ2-1; CDR3 length: 17; V gene: TRBV29-1
CDR3 protein: CASSPGQPNEKLFF; J gene: TRBJ1-4; CDR3 length: 14; V gene: TRBV5-4
CDR3 protein: CASSYADSNQPQHF; J gene: TRBJ1-5; CDR3 length: 14; V gene: TRBV6-5
CDR3 protein: CASSPRATGGYTF; J gene: TRBJ1-2; CDR3 length: 13; V gene: TRBV5-6
CDR3 protein: CAVGRGISYNEQFF; J gene: TRBJ2-1; CDR3 length: 14; V gene: TRBV25-1
CDR3 protein: CASSWTGRDEKLFF; J gene: TRBJ1-4; CDR3 length: 14; V gene: TRBV5-1
CDR3 protein: CASRGQGAGELFF; J gene: TRBJ2-2; CDR3 length: 13; V gene: TRBV6-1
CDR3 protein: CASRVNRDLHEQYF; J gene: TRBJ2-7; CDR3 length: 14; V gene: TRBV7-2
CDR3 protein: CASSLVGRENRETQYF; J gene: TRBJ2-5; CDR3 length: 16; V gene: TRBV5-1
CDR3 protein: CASSEAGANYEQYF; J gene: TRBJ2-7; CDR3 length: 14; V gene: TRBV2
CDR3 protein: CASSKRGRNTEAFF; J gene: TRBJ1-1; CDR3 length: 14; V gene: TRBV6-5
CDR3 protein: CASTVSGQEQYF; J gene: TRBJ2-7; CDR3 length: 12; V gene: TRBV2
CDR3 protein: CASRPQGVQGEQYF; J gene: TRBJ2-7; CDR3 length: 14; V gene: TRBV6-5